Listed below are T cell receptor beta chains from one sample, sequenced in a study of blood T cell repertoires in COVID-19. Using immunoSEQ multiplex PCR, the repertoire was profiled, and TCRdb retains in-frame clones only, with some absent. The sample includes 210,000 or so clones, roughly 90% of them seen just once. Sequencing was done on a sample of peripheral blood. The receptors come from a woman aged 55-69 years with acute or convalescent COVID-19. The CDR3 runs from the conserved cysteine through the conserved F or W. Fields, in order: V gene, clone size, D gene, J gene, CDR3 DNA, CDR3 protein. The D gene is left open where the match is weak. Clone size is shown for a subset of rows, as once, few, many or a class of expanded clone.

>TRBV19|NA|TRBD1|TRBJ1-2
TGTGCCAGTAGTACGACAGGGTCTAACTATGGCTACACCTTC
CASSTTGSNYGYTF
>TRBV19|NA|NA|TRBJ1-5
TGTGCCAGTAGGCCGAGCGGGGGAAGTAAGTATAATCAGCCCCAGCATTTT
CASRPSGGSKYNQPQHF
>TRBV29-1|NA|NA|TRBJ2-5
TGCAGCGTCGGTACAGGGATAATGGAAGAGACCCAGTACTTC
CSVGTGIMEETQYF
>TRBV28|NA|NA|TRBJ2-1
TGTGCCAGCAGTACGACAGACCTTTACAATGAGCAGTTCTTC
CASSTTDLYNEQFF
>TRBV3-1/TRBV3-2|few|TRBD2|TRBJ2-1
TGTGCCAGCAGCCCTACAGCGGGGTCCTACAATGAGCAGTTCTTC
CASSPTAGSYNEQFF
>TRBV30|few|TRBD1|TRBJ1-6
TGTGCCTGGAGTGGTAGGACAGGGGGTACTTCACCCCTCCACTTT
CAWSGRTGGTSPLHF
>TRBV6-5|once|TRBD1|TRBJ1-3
TGTGCCAGCAGTTACGACAGGGCAACTGGAAACACCATATATTTT
CASSYDRATGNTIYF
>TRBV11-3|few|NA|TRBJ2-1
TGTGCCAGCAGCTTCGACAGCTCCTACAATGAGCAGTTCTTC
CASSFDSSYNEQFF
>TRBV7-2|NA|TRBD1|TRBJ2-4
TGTGCCAGCAGCTCCGGGACAGGGTTTCAAAACATTCAGTACTTC
CASSSGTGFQNIQYF
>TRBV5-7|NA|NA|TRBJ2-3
TGTGCCAGCAACGGACTACCAAACACAGATACGCAGTATTTT
CASNGLPNTDTQYF
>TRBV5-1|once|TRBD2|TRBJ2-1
TGCGCCAGCAGCTTTTCAGCGGGGGGCCCTTACAATGAGCAGTTCTTC
CASSFSAGGPYNEQFF
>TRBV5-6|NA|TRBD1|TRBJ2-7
TGTGCCAGCAGCTCCCCGGGACAGGGCTACGAGCAGTACTTC
CASSSPGQGYEQYF
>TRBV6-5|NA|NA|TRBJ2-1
TGTGCCAGCAGTTACTCGGCCAGTTACAATGAGCAGTTCTTC
CASSYSASYNEQFF
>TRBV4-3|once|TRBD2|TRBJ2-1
TGCGCCAGCAGCCAGTGGACTAGCGGGAAGAGGTACAATGAGCAGTTCTTC
CASSQWTSGKRYNEQFF
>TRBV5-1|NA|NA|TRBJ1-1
TGCGCCAGCAGCTTGGAGGGGGGGCCCACTGAAGCTTTCTTT
CASSLEGGPTEAFF
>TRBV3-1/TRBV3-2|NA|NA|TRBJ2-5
TGTGCCAGCAGCCAAGAAGGGGGCGGGAAGACCCAGTACTTC
CASSQEGGGKTQYF
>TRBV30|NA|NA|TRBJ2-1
TGTGCCTGGAAGGTCGGGGGAGAGTACAATGAGCAGTTCTTC
CAWKVGGEYNEQFF
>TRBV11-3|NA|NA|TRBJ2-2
TGTGCCAGCAGCTCCTCCGGGGAGCTGTTTTTT
CASSSSGELFF
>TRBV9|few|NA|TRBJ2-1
TGTGCCAGCAGCGCGGGAGTCCACTACAATGAGCAGTTCTTC
CASSAGVHYNEQFF
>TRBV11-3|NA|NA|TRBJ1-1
TGTGCCAGCAGTGGAGGGGGGGTCGACACTGAAGCTTTCTTT
CASSGGGVDTEAFF
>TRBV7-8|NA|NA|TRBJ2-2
TGTGCCAGCAGCTTAGAAGCGCCGTACGCGAACACCGGGGAGCTGTTTTTT
CASSLEAPYANTGELFF
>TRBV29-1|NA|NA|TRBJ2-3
TGCAGCGTCCGGTTTGGGGCGGGGGCCACAGATACGCAGTATTTT
CSVRFGAGATDTQYF
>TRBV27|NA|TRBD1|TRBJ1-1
TGTGCCAGCAGTCGACAGGGGGCTTATACTGAAGCTTTCTTT
CASSRQGAYTEAFF
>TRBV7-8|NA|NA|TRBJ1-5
TGTGCCAGCAGCTTAGGCCGACAGTCCAATCAGCCCCAGCATTTT
CASSLGRQSNQPQHF
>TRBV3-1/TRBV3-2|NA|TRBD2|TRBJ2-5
TGTGCCAGCAGCCAAGTAGGACTAGCGGGAGGGCCCCCAGAGACCCAGTACTTC
CASSQVGLAGGPPETQYF
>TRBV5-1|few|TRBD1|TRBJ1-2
TGCGCCAGCAGCTTGTCGGGACAGGGGGAAGGCTACACCTTC
CASSLSGQGEGYTF
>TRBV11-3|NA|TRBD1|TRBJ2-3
TGTGCCAGCAGCTTGGGACAGGGGGCGACAGATACGCAGTATTTT
CASSLGQGATDTQYF
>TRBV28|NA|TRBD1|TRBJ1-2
TGTGCCAGCAGTACCAGAACAGGGGGCAACTATGGCTACACCTTC
CASSTRTGGNYGYTF
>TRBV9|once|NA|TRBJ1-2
TGTGCCAGCAGCGTAGCAGCAGGGGCCTATGGCTACACCTTC
CASSVAAGAYGYTF
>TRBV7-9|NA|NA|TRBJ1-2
TGTGCCAGCAGCTCCTTCTCGGGTCCATATAACTATGGCTACACCTTC
CASSSFSGPYNYGYTF
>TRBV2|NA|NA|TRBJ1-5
TGTGCCAGCAGTCGAAGGGAGGCCTATCAGCCCCAGCATTTT
CASSRREAYQPQHF
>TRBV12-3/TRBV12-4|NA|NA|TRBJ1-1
TGTGCCAGCAGTTTACGGGGGGGGACTGAAGCTTTCTTT
CASSLRGGTEAFF
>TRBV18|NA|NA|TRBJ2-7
TGTGCCAGCTCACCCCAGGGGAGGGCAACGGCCTACGAGCAGTACTTC
CASSPQGRATAYEQYF
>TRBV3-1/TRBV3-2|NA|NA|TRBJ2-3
TGTGCCAGCAGCCAAGTAACGGGGGTGACAGATACGCAGTATTTT
CASSQVTGVTDTQYF
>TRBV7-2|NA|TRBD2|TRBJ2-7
TGTGCCAGCAGCTTAACTAGCGGGAGGGCCTCCCACGAGCAGTACTTC
CASSLTSGRASHEQYF
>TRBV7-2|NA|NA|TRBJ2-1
TGTGCCAGCAGCTTGGGGGGAGCCTCCCATGAGCAGTTCTTC
CASSLGGASHEQFF
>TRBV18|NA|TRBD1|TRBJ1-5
TGTGCCAGCTCACCACGTAACAGGGGGGCGGATCAGCCCCAGCATTTT
CASSPRNRGADQPQHF
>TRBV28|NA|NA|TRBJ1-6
TGTGCCAGCAGCCGCGCGACAGGTGGGGGAAATTCACCCCTCCACTTT
CASSRATGGGNSPLHF
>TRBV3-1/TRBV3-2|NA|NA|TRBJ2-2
TGTGCCAGCAGCCCGCTCCGAGAAACCGGGGAGCTGTTTTTT
CASSPLRETGELFF
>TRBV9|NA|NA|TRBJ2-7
TGTGCCAGCATCCCTAAGGAGAGCTCCTACGAGCAGTACTTC
CASIPKESSYEQYF
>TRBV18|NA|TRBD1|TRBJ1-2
TGTGCCAGCTCACCCGGGACAGGGGTCGGCTACACCTTC
CASSPGTGVGYTF
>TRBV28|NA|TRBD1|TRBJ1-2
TGTGCCAGCAGCATCTCAGGGGGTGTTAACTATGGCTACACCTTC
CASSISGGVNYGYTF
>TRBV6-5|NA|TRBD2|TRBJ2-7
TGTGCCAGCAGTCCACTAGCGGGGGCCACCTACGAGCAGTACTTC
CASSPLAGATYEQYF
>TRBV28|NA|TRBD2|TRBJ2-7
TGTGCCAGCAGTTTAAAGGGGTATCGCGGGAGGCGAGTCGGTGAGCAGTACTTC
CASSLKGYRGRRVGEQYF
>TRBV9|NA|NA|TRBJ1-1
TGTGCCAGCAGCCCCAGTCCCCAGATGAACACTGAAGCTTTCTTT
CASSPSPQMNTEAFF
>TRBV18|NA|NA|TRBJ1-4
TGTGCCAGCTCACCACTTGGTTGGACAGCTTCCAATAGGGCAACTAATGAAAAACTGTTTTTT
CASSPLGWTASNRATNEKLFF
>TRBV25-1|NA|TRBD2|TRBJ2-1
TGTGCCAGCAGTTACCAAGCGGGACTAGCGGGAGATGAGCAGTTCTTC
CASSYQAGLAGDEQFF
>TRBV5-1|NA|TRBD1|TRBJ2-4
TGCGCCAGCAGCTCAACAGGGGCTCCCGCCAAAAACATTCAGTACTTC
CASSSTGAPAKNIQYF
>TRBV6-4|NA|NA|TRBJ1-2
TGTGCCAGCGCTAATCCAGGGGACCCCAATGGCTACACCTTC
CASANPGDPNGYTF
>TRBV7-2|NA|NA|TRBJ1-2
TGTGCCAGCAGCTTAGCCCCACTTGCGGGGTATGGCTACACCTTC
CASSLAPLAGYGYTF
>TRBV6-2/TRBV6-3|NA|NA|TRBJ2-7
TGTGCCAGCAGTCTACCTACGTCCGCCCGGGAGCAGTACTTC
CASSLPTSAREQYF
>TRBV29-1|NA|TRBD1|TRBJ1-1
TGCAGTGCAGACAGGGAAGGGAGAGCTTTCTTT
CSADREGRAFF
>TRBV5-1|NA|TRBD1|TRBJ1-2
TGCGCCAGCAGGGGAACGACAGGGGCGGATGGCTACACCTTC
CASRGTTGADGYTF
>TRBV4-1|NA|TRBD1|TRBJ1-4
TGCGCCAGCAGCCCATCGGACAGGACCGGCGAAGAAAAACTGTTTTTT
CASSPSDRTGEEKLFF